This entry concerns a single T cell receptor beta chain. The antigen remains unidentified. This CDR3 has 15 amino acids. Germline values: CDR1 MNHNY, CDR2 SVGAGI (reference sequence). V lost 0 bases to trimming and J lost 4 bases; unmatched junction nucleotides: 2. Using immunoSEQ multiplex PCR, the repertoire was profiled, and TCRdb retains in-frame clones only, with some absent. This sample has about 18,000 clones, with roughly four fifths found just once. The sample is drawn from a study of Tregs in tolerant kidney transplant recipients. Thawed PBMCs were FACS-sorted into unstimulated CD4+CD25+CD127- regulatory T cells, CD4+CD25- non-regulatory cells, CD4 and CD8 cells. Notes on the study in general: Findings come from small patient numbers and require larger validation. Expanding Tregs on activated donor B cells appeared to best identify donor-specific TCRbeta clones.

The material sequenced was Tregs from blood. This chain connects TRBV6-6 to TRBJ2-2; the match to TRBD2 covers 7 bases. This clonotype was obtained from a human donor in good health. CDR3 sequence (DNA): TGTGCCAGCAGTTACTCGGCGGGGGTCACCGGGGAGCTGTTTTTT. This translates into CASSYSAGVTGELFF.